This T cell receptor beta chain was found in a study of response to subunit inactivated influenza vaccine. Via MiXCR, TCRdb re-called the RT-PCR reads, giving one row per CDR3 protein. This table holds approximately 500,000 distinct CDR3 sequences, roughly 25% found once. This clonotype has just a few counts. CDR1 and CDR2 (germline): SGHVS, FQNEAQ. Trimming took 5 bases from V and 4 from J, leaving 15 bases between them. The CDR3 runs to 14 residues. These data were also filed under a second study, of T cells expressing NK-cell markers. That report notes: What made the TCR beta cDNA was 5'RACE template switching with UMIs. Sequencing of TCR beta repertoires drew on sorted CD3+CD56+NKG2C+, CD3+CD56+NKG2C- and CD3+CD56-NKG2C+ T cells. Also leading the CD3+CD56-NKG2C+ fraction in several donors were these clonotypes.

The V and J genes are TRBV7-8 and TRBJ2-7; unclear D gene. The input for sequencing was CD4+ T cells sorted from PBMCs, taken 12 days after vaccination. The TCR originated in a man in his fifties who received an inactivated influenza vaccine. Written as DNA, the CDR3 is TGTGCCAGCAGCCAATCACGGATTGGGTACGAGCAGTACTTC. It yields the protein CASSQSRIGYEQYF.